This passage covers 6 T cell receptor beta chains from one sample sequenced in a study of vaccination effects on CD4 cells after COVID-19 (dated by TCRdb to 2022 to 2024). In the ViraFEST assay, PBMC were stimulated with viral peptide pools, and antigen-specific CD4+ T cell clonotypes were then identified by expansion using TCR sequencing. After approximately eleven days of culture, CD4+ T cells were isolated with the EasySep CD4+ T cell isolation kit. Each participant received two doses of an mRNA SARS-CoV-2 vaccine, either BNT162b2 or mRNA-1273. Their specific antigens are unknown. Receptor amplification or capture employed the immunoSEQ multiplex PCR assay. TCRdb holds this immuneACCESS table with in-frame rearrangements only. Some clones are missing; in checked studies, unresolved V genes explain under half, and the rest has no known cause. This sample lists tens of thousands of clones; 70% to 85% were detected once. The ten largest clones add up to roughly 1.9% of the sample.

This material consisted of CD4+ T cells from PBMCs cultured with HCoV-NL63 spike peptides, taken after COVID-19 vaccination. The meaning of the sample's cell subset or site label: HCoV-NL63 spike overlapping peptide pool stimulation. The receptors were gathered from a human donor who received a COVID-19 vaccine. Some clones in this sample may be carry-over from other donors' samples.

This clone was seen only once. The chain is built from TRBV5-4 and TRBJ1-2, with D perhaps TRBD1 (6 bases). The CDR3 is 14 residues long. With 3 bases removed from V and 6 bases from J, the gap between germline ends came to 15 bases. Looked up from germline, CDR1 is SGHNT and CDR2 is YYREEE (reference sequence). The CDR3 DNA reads TGTGCCAGCAGCTCCAAACAGGGTGCCCATGGCTACACCTTC. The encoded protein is CASSSKQGAHGYTF.

In DNA, the CDR3 is TGTGCCAGCAGCCAAGAATTAGGGAATTCACCCCTCCACTTT. Encoded protein: CASSQELGNSPLHF. The V and J genes are TRBV14 and TRBJ1-6; D unresolved. Germline V gives CDR1 SGHDN, CDR2 FVKESK. Between the trimmed V and J ends, which lost 0 bases and 7 bases, there was a span of 7 bases. The CDR3 consists of 14 residues.

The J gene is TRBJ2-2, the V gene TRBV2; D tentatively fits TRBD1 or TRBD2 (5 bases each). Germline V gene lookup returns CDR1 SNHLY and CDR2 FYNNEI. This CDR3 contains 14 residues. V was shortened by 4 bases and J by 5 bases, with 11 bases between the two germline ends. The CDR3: CASSVGTRTGELFF. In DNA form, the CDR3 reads TGTGCCAGCAGTGTTGGGACGCGTACCGGGGAGCTGTTTTTT.

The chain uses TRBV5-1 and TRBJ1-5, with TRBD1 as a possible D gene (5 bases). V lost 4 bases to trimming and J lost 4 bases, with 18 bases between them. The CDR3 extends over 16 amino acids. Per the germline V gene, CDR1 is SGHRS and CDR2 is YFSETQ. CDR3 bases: TGCGCCAGCAGCCCCGGGAGAACGGGGGGAAATCAGCCCCAGCATTTT. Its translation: CASSPGRTGGNQPQHF.

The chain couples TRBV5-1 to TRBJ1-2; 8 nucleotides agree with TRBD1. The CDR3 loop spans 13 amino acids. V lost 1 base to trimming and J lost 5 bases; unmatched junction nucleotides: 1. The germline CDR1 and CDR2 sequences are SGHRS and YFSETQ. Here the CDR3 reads CASSLRTGYGYTF. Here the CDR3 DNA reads TGCGCCAGCAGCTTGCGGACAGGGTATGGCTACACCTTC.

CDR3 region: CASSGTSGGAGGELFF. The CDR3 bases are TGTGCCAGCAGTGGGACTAGCGGGGGGGCCGGCGGGGAGCTGTTTTTT. This chain links TRBV2 with TRBJ2-2, with TRBD2 matching over 15 bases. The CDR3 contains 16 residues. The V gene's germline CDR1 is SNHLY and CDR2 FYNNEI. V dropped 4 bases and J dropped 7; count of bases not matched to a gene: 4. Full variable domain (rest looked up from reference TRBV2 and TRBJ2-2): EPEVTQTPSHQVTQMGQEVILRCVPISNHLYFYWYRQILGQKVEFLVSFYNNEISEKSEIFDDQFSVERPDGSNFTLKIRSTKLEDSAMYFCASSGTSGGAGGELFFGEGSRLTVL.